A selection of T cell receptor beta chains follows, all from one sample in a study of T cell repertoires in cytomegalovirus infection. TCRdb called the reads again in MiXCR, with one record for every CDR3 protein. Here the sample spans around 200,000 distinct CDR3 sequences, about 15% being singletons. The sequenced material came from CD8+ T cells from PBMCs. Source of these receptors: a human donor in good health (CMV status not recorded). Some clones in this sample may be carry-over from other donors' samples. Each CDR3 is given with its conserved first and last residue. A D gene is named only where the DNA matches it firmly. Expanded clones are given a class, and other clones once, few, many or no size at all.

V gene	clone size	D gene	J gene	CDR3 DNA	CDR3 protein
TRBV7-9	-	-	TRBJ2-5	TGTGCCAGCAGCTTAGACAGGAGGAGGCTACAAGAGACCCAGTACTTC	CASSLDRRRLQETQYF
TRBV2	many	-	TRBJ1-3	TGTGCCAGCAGTGATTCACTGAACTCTGGAAACACCATATATTTT	CASSDSLNSGNTIYF
TRBV5-1	-	TRBD2	TRBJ2-1	TGCGCCAGCAGCTTGCGGACTAGCTCGGCGGATGAGCAGTTCTTC	CASSLRTSSADEQFF
TRBV7-9	few	-	TRBJ2-2	TGTGCCAGCAGCCCGGGCGTGATTACCAACACCGGGGAGCTGTTTTTT	CASSPGVITNTGELFF
TRBV7-2	-	-	TRBJ1-2	TGTGCCAGCAGCTCCGACGGGTTAAATGGCTACACCTTC	CASSSDGLNGYTF
TRBV2	few	TRBD2	TRBJ2-2	TGTGCCAGCAGTTTTCGACTAGCGGGGGAGAACACCGGGGAGCTGTTTTTT	CASSFRLAGENTGELFF
TRBV12-3/TRBV12-4	-	-	TRBJ1-1	TGTGCCAGCAGTGAAGGGTGGGGTCTCATGGCAGCTTTCTTT	CASSEGWGLMAAFF
TRBV28	-	TRBD1	TRBJ1-5	TGTGCCAGCAGTGCCATTGACAGGGGAAATCAGCCCCAGCATTTT	CASSAIDRGNQPQHF
TRBV12-3/TRBV12-4	few	-	TRBJ2-5	TGTGCCAGCAGTTTAAGGGTGGGGGGGCCGGATGAAGAGACCCAGTACTTC	CASSLRVGGPDEETQYF
TRBV28	-	-	TRBJ2-4	TGTGCCAGCAGTTTAGTCCTCCGGCAGAAAAACATTCAGTACTTC	CASSLVLRQKNIQYF
TRBV29-1	-	TRBD1	TRBJ1-3	TGCAGCGTTGAAGGACAGGGATCGCCCGGAAACACCATATATTTT	CSVEGQGSPGNTIYF
TRBV4-1	-	-	TRBJ1-6	TGCGCCAGCAGCCAAATTGACATTTATAATTCACCCCTCCACTTT	CASSQIDIYNSPLHF
TRBV12-3/TRBV12-4	-	-	TRBJ2-1	TGTGCCAGCAGACCGGGGTACAATGAGCAGTTCTTC	CASRPGYNEQFF
TRBV30	-	-	TRBJ1-1	TGTGCCTGGAGATCGATAGGGAGATGGGGAGCTTTCTTT	CAWRSIGRWGAFF
TRBV7-8	many	TRBD2	TRBJ2-3	TGTGCCAGCAGCTTAGGAGCGGGGCCCACAGATACGCAGTATTTT	CASSLGAGPTDTQYF
TRBV7-6	-	-	TRBJ1-1	TGTGCCAGCAGCTTAGGGGGGGGGGCGGATGAAGCTTTCTTT	CASSLGGGADEAFF
TRBV7-9	few	TRBD2	TRBJ2-1	TGTGCCAGCAGCTCTATGACTAGCGGGGACAATTTAGGGCAGTTCTTC	CASSSMTSGDNLGQFF
TRBV5-1	-	-	TRBJ1-3	TGCGCCAGCAGCTTGGCTCCAGGTGGAAACACCATATATTTT	CASSLAPGGNTIYF
TRBV29-1	-	-	TRBJ1-1	TGCAGCGTTGACAATTCACGGGGTCGGGACACTGAAGCTTTCTTT	CSVDNSRGRDTEAFF
TRBV7-8	few	TRBD2	TRBJ2-3	TGTGCCAGCAGCTTAGGGGGGGGGATACTAGTGGCTAGCACAGATACGCAGTATTTT	CASSLGGGILVASTDTQYF
TRBV5-6	-	-	TRBJ2-2	TGTGCCAGCACCGAATTGCGCCGAGGCTTCACCGGGGAGCTGTTTTTT	CASTELRRGFTGELFF
TRBV7-9	-	-	TRBJ2-7	TGTGCCAGCAGCTTGGATAGGGGTTCTTGGTCGGGGGAGCAGTACTTC	CASSLDRGSWSGEQYF
TRBV29-1	few	-	TRBJ2-7	TGCAGCGTTGGGGCAGGCCACGAGCAGTACTTC	CSVGAGHEQYF
TRBV7-2	few	-	TRBJ1-6	TGTGCCAGCAGCTTAGAGCCAGGGCCTAATTCACCCCTCCACTTT	CASSLEPGPNSPLHF
TRBV14	-	-	TRBJ1-1	TGTGCCAGCAGCCAAGACAGGCGAGTTGAAGCTTTCTTT	CASSQDRRVEAFF
TRBV20-1	-	-	TRBJ2-1	TGCAGTGCCAGGGTCTTAGGGTACAATGAGCAGTTCTTC	CSARVLGYNEQFF
TRBV12-3/TRBV12-4	few	TRBD2	TRBJ2-5	TGTGCCAGCGCGGGGGGGCAGGAGACCCAGTACTTC	CASAGGQETQYF
TRBV7-9	few	-	TRBJ1-2	TGTGCCAGCAGCTTACTGGACACCCCCGGCAACTATGGCTACACCTTC	CASSLLDTPGNYGYTF
TRBV29-1	-	TRBD1	TRBJ1-1	TGCAGCGTTGGGCGACAGGGACAGCGTACTGAAGCTTTCTTT	CSVGRQGQRTEAFF
TRBV7-9	few	TRBD1	TRBJ1-1	TGTGCCAGCAGCTCTATCCAGGGGGCGGGGAACACTGAAGCTTTCTTT	CASSSIQGAGNTEAFF
TRBV4-3	few	-	TRBJ2-1	TGCGCCAGCAGCCAAGATCGGGTGGAGCAGTTCTTC	CASSQDRVEQFF
TRBV27	-	-	TRBJ1-1	TGTGCCAGCATTGGGTCTGAAGCTTTCTTT	CASIGSEAFF
TRBV19	-	TRBD2	TRBJ2-3	TGTGCCAGTAGTATTCGGATCACTAGCGGACGCACAGATACGCAGTATTTT	CASSIRITSGRTDTQYF
TRBV15	-	TRBD1	TRBJ1-2	TGTGCCACCAGAGAGGGACAGGGGGTAACCCCCAACTATGGCTACACCTTC	CATREGQGVTPNYGYTF
TRBV29-1	few	-	TRBJ1-3	TGCAGCGTCGAAACAGGATTCGAAGGAAACACCATATATTTT	CSVETGFEGNTIYF
TRBV2	-	-	TRBJ1-1	TGTGCCACCTTTCAGAAAAACACTGAAGCTTTCTTT	CATFQKNTEAFF
TRBV2	-	TRBD2	TRBJ2-7	TGTGCCAGCAGTGAAGCGGGACTACACGAGCAGTACTTC	CASSEAGLHEQYF
TRBV4-1	few	-	TRBJ2-7	TGCGCCAGCAGCCCAGACAGGAGGAACCACTACGAGCAGTACTTC	CASSPDRRNHYEQYF
TRBV7-9	-	TRBD2	TRBJ2-7	TGTGCCAGCAGCTTAGGGACTAGCGACTCCTACGAGCAGTACTTC	CASSLGTSDSYEQYF
TRBV7-2	-	-	TRBJ1-2	TGTGCCAGCAGCTTGACTTATCCCCGACAGGATTATGGCTACACCTTC	CASSLTYPRQDYGYTF
TRBV7-6	-	TRBD1	TRBJ1-2	TGTGCCAGCAGCTCCGAATCCGGGACAGGCAACTATGGCTACACCTTC	CASSSESGTGNYGYTF
TRBV2	-	TRBD2	TRBJ2-7	TGTGCCAGCAGTGACGCGGTAGCGGGGTCCTACGAGCAGTACTTC	CASSDAVAGSYEQYF
TRBV7-6	few	-	TRBJ2-7	TGTGCCAGCAGCTTAGCTTCCCGGGACTCCCCCTGGGAGCAGTACTTC	CASSLASRDSPWEQYF
TRBV6-1	-	-	TRBJ1-5	TGTGCCAGCGAGGGGGAACATACGAAGCCCCAGCATTTT	CASEGEHTKPQHF
TRBV7-2	many	TRBD2	TRBJ2-3	TGTGCCAGCAGCTTAGAGGCCGGGACTAGAAGGACAGATACGCAGTATTTT	CASSLEAGTRRTDTQYF